The sequence of this T cell receptor beta chain was determined in a study of CD8+CD57+ T cells in acquired aplastic anemia. Study findings and constraints: Patients and controls had in common twenty-nine CD8+ CDR3 sequences.

CDR3 and TCR beta VDJ profiling relied on a genomic DNA template. TCRdb re-analysed the reads in MiXCR, keeping a single row per CDR3 protein. This sample has some 210,000 distinct CDR3 sequences, with over 55% found just once. The CDR3 totals 14 residues. V dropped 0 bases and J dropped 1 base, with 9 bases sitting between them. Germline V gene data show CDR1 as SQVTM and CDR2 as ANQGSEA. Comments on this clonotype: The antigen remains unidentified.

The sample taken for sequencing was sorted CD4+, CD8+, or CD8+CD57+ T cells (not recorded which) from PBMCs. The chain links TRBV29-1 to TRBJ1-1; TRBD1 is a possible D gene (5 bases). The source is a human donor in good health. The CDR3 DNA sequence: TGCAGCGTTGAAGATCGTCAGGGGAACACTGAAGCTTTCTTT. Its protein product is CSVEDRQGNTEAFF.